Each of the 18 T cell receptor beta chains below was sequenced from the same sample in a study of blood T cell repertoires in COVID-19. Profiled with immunoSEQ multiplex PCR; TCRdb holds only in-frame clones, not every one. There are a few hundred thousand clones in the sample; about 90% occur only once, and approximately 2.6% lies in the top ten. The source material was peripheral blood. These receptors originate from a person aged 18-35 years with COVID-19, enrolled during active disease.

This sequence joins TRBV6-5 and TRBJ1-6; 10 nucleotides match TRBD1. Trimming took 2 bases from V and 9 from J; bases not matched to a gene: 1. In germline, CDR1 is MNHEY, CDR2 SVGAGI. There are 14 residues in the CDR3. Written as DNA, the CDR3 is TGTGCCAGCAGTTACCGGGACAGGGGTTCACCCCTCCACTTT. Amino acids: CASSYRDRGSPLHF.

This chain connects TRBV11-2 to TRBJ2-1, with D possibly matching TRBD2 (5 bases). Germline V gene sequence: CDR1 SGHAT, CDR2 FQNNGV. The CDR3 is 16 residues long. V lost 2 bases and J lost 8, with 19 bases in between. CDR3 coding DNA: TGTGCCAGCAGCTTATTTGGACGGGAATCATTTGATGAGCAGTTCTTC. It translates to CASSLFGRESFDEQFF.

This chain uses TRBV9 with TRBJ1-3; D possibly corresponds to TRBD1 (5 bases). Germline V gene lookup returns CDR1 SGDLS and CDR2 YYNGEE. CDR3 size: 16 residues. Trimming shortened V by 4 bases and J by 2 bases, and 16 bases separated the two germline ends. The chain's CDR3 is CASSPRQNVPGNTIYF. CDR3 bases: TGTGCCAGCAGCCCACGACAGAACGTTCCTGGAAACACCATATATTTT.

This clone has only one observation. The chain uses TRBV19 and TRBJ2-4, with 7 bases identical to TRBD1. This CDR3 spans 15 amino acids. Germline V CDR1 and CDR2: LNHDA, SQIVND (reference sequence). V gave up 3 bases and J gave up 4 bases; unmatched junction bases: 6. CDR3: CASSIGTAFKNIQYF. CDR3 in DNA: TGTGCCAGTAGTATTGGGACAGCGTTTAAAAACATTCAGTACTTC. Filled out from reference TRBV19 and TRBJ2-4, the complete variable domain reads DGGITQSPKYLFRKEGQNVTLSCEQNLNHDAMYWYRQDPGQGLRLIYYSQIVNDFQKGDIAEGYSVSREKKESFPLTVTSAQKNPTAFYLCASSIGTAFKNIQYFGAGTRLSVL.

This chain connects TRBV10-1 to TRBJ2-3; 7 bases are a match to TRBD1. The CDR3 has 13 residues. From germline, CDR1 is WNHNN and CDR2 SYGVQD (reference sequence). Trimming took 10 bases from V and 2 from J; bases not matched to a gene: 6. The CDR3 DNA follows: TGCGCCACTTCACAGGGGATCACAGATACGCAGTATTTT. It codes for CATSQGITDTQYF.

CDR3 loop: CASSVGQGNNSPLHF. The CDR3 DNA is TGCGCCAGCAGCGTTGGACAGGGAAATAATTCACCCCTCCACTTT. This chain uses TRBV5-1 with TRBJ1-6; 8 bases map to TRBD1. The CDR3 has 15 residues. Trimming removed 4 bases from V and 5 bases from J; junction bases left unmatched: 5. Germline V lookup: CDR1 SGHRS, CDR2 YFSETQ.

This chain links TRBV19 with TRBJ1-1; 8 nucleotides line up with TRBD1. CDR1 is LNHDA and CDR2 is SQIVND in the germline V gene (reference sequence). With 7 bases clipped from V and 5 bases from J, the junction kept 12 bases outside the gene matches. There are 15 residues in the CDR3. The DNA of the CDR3 is TGTGCCAGTACCTTCTCCACAGGGGGAAGGACTGAAGCTTTCTTT. Protein: CASTFSTGGRTEAFF.

The chain has TRBV13 and TRBJ2-7; TRBD2 agrees at 7 bases. This CDR3 is built from 13 residues. In germline, CDR1 is PRHDT, CDR2 FYEKMQ (reference sequence). V lost 5 bases and J lost 5; bases outside the gene matches: 6. The CDR3 nucleotides are TGTGCCAGCAGCCCAGCGGGATTCGACGAGCAGTACTTC. Its translation: CASSPAGFDEQYF.

This chain connects TRBV29-1 to TRBJ2-3; D may be TRBD2 (7 bases). Germline CDR1 SQVTM, CDR2 ANQGSEA. Trimming removed 6 bases from V and 2 bases from J, with 12 bases in between. This CDR3 is built from 13 residues. The chain's CDR3 is CSVGGGVTDTQYF. The CDR3 DNA is TGCAGCGTCGGAGGGGGGGTCACAGATACGCAGTATTTT.

The gene calls are TRBV4-3 and TRBJ2-7, with D possibly matching TRBD1 (6 bases). In germline, CDR1 is LGHNA, CDR2 YSLEER. The CDR3 covers 16 residues. V gave up 4 bases and J gave up 2 bases, with 18 bases separating them. The CDR3 spells CASSLGVWDTTYEQYF. The CDR3 region has the DNA TGCGCCAGCAGCCTAGGAGTTTGGGACACCACCTACGAGCAGTACTTC.

The chain links TRBV7-2 to TRBJ2-3; tentative D call: TRBD1 (6 bases). The V end was cut by 1 base, the J end by 2 bases, with 16 bases between. This CDR3 comprises 17 residues. The germline CDR1 and CDR2 sequences are SGHTA and FQGNSA. The CDR3 loop is CASSLGTVHRVTDTQYF. CDR3 coding DNA: TGTGCCAGCAGCTTAGGGACAGTTCATCGGGTCACAGATACGCAGTATTTT.

This chain connects TRBV6-6 to TRBJ1-5; D not certain. Per the germline V gene, CDR1 is MNHNY and CDR2 is SVGAGI (reference sequence). Trimming shortened V by 8 bases and J by 8 bases, and 13 bases separated the two germline ends. CDR3 length: 12 residues. The CDR3 bases are TGTGCCAGCGGTTCTGGGCGCGAGCCCCAGCATTTT. As protein: CASGSGREPQHF.

The chain recombines TRBV19 with TRBJ1-5; TRBD1 might be the D (5 bases). V dropped 7 bases and J dropped 6 bases, with 13 bases sitting between them. The CDR3 totals 13 residues. The germline V gene has CDR1 LNHDA and CDR2 SQIVND (reference sequence). Here the CDR3 DNA reads TGTGCCAGTACCCAACAGGAAAGTCAGCCCCAGCATTTT. Translation: CASTQQESQPQHF.

This clone was counted a few times. This sequence joins TRBV7-9 and TRBJ1-3; weak D call: TRBD1 (5 bases). This CDR3 comprises 14 residues. Germline assignment: CDR1 SEHNR and CDR2 FQNEAQ (reference sequence). The V gene lost 5 bases and the J gene lost 2 bases, with 10 bases spanning the gap. This chain's CDR3 is CASSLLTAGNTIYF. CDR3 DNA: TGTGCCAGCAGCCTCCTGACAGCTGGAAACACCATATATTTT.

The chain is built from TRBV6-5 and TRBJ1-1, with D possibly TRBD1 on 5 matching bases. Looked up from germline, CDR1 is MNHEY and CDR2 is SVGAGI. The germline V and J ends were trimmed by 7 bases and 1 base, with 10 bases remaining between them. The CDR3 has 13 residues. CDR3 protein: CASTRDWNTEAFF. The CDR3 nucleotides read TGTGCCAGCACCCGGGACTGGAACACTGAAGCTTTCTTT.

The J gene is TRBJ2-2, the V gene TRBV6-5, with D perhaps matching TRBD1 (5 bases). This CDR3 is 14 amino acids long. In germline, CDR1 is MNHEY, CDR2 SVGAGI. Trimming left V 8 bases short and J 2 bases short, with 12 bases between. The CDR3 sequence is CASSFRANTGELFF. The CDR3 nucleotides read TGTGCCAGCTCGTTCAGGGCAAACACCGGGGAGCTGTTTTTT.

This chain uses TRBV13 with TRBJ2-7, with 7 bases that match TRBD1. This CDR3 has 14 amino acids. Germline CDR1 is PRHDT and CDR2 is FYEKMQ (reference sequence). V lost 5 bases and J lost 2; bases outside the gene matches: 6. The CDR3 region is CASSHHRGPYEQYF. Written as DNA, the CDR3 is TGTGCCAGCAGCCATCACAGGGGCCCCTACGAGCAGTACTTC.

This chain uses TRBV5-1 with TRBJ2-2; a weak D match, TRBD1 (5 bases). V was pared by 4 bases and J by 1 base, with 5 bases between. This CDR3 has 13 amino acids. Germline V gives CDR1 SGHRS, CDR2 YFSETQ. CDR3 protein: CASSQGNTGELFF. The CDR3 DNA follows: TGCGCCAGCAGCCAGGGGAACACCGGGGAGCTGTTTTTT.